What follows are 16 T cell receptor beta chains derived from one specimen sequenced in a study of T cell responses to AZD1222 COVID-19 vaccine. Repertoires were generated with immunoSEQ multiplex PCR, while TCRdb's copy carries only in-frame clones and drops some. The table records 120,000 to 150,000 clones, more than 85% of them present only once. Here the sequenced sample was peripheral blood, taken on day 0 of AZD1222 vaccination. The receptors come from an adult in good health.

This rearrangement joins TRBV20-1 to TRBJ1-2; D remains unclear. The CDR3 runs 11 residues. Germline CDR1 DFQATT, CDR2 SNEGSKA (reference sequence). V gave up 6 bases and J gave up 8 bases, with 13 bases separating them. The chain's CDR3 is CSAYKGGGYTF. The CDR3 DNA is TGCAGTGCCTATAAAGGTGGAGGCTACACCTTC.

The gene calls are TRBV9 and TRBJ1-4; a possible D gene is TRBD1 (5 bases). The CDR3 is 14 amino acids. V lost 4 bases, J lost 4 bases, and 11 bases lay in between. Looked up from germline, CDR1 is SGDLS and CDR2 is YYNGEE. The CDR3 DNA reads as TGTGCCAGCAGCCTTGACAGTTATAATGAAAAACTGTTTTTT. Its protein product is CASSLDSYNEKLFF.

The rearrangement joins TRBV6-5 to TRBJ2-7; D might be TRBD2 (5 bases). V lost 6 bases to trimming and J lost 7 bases, with 19 bases between them. Germline CDR1 is MNHEY and CDR2 is SVGAGI. CDR3 length: 14 amino acids. CDR3 nucleotide sequence: TGTGCCAGCAGCCCCGAACTAGTAACTCGGGAGCAGTACTTC. Residues: CASSPELVTREQYF.

This clone has just one count. The chain employs TRBV11-2 and TRBJ2-7, with D hard to call. V was shortened by 0 bases and J by 2 bases, with 5 bases between the two germline ends. The CDR3 runs to 13 residues. The germline V gene has CDR1 SGHAT and CDR2 FQNNGV. The CDR3 DNA sequence: TGTGCCAGCAGCTTAGATCCCCCCTACGAGCAGTACTTC. Its translation: CASSLDPPYEQYF.

The chain combines TRBV14 with TRBJ2-1; possible D gene TRBD2, 5 bases. The CDR3 loop spans 18 amino acids. The germline gives CDR1 SGHDN, CDR2 FVKESK. V dropped 0 bases and J dropped 0 bases, with 15 bases sitting between them. CDR3 sequence reads: CASSQEGNRGDSYNEQFF. The CDR3 DNA sequence: TGTGCCAGCAGCCAAGAGGGGAACCGGGGTGACTCCTACAATGAGCAGTTCTTC.

The chain links TRBV7-9 to TRBJ1-3; 7 bases are a match to TRBD1. After removal of 5 bases from V and 6 bases from J, the junction contained 10 bases not matched to a gene. The CDR3 runs 15 residues. Germline loops: CDR1 SEHNR, CDR2 FQNEAQ (reference sequence). The CDR3 nucleotides read TGTGCCAGCAGCGCTATTGACAGGGTGGAAAACACCATATATTTT. This encodes CASSAIDRVENTIYF.

The CDR3 spells CASGDRQNTGELFF. CDR3 nucleotides: TGTGCCAGCGGGGACAGGCAGAACACCGGGGAGCTGTTTTTT. This chain joins TRBV3-1 (or the pseudogene TRBV3-2) and TRBJ2-2, with TRBD1 matching over 8 bases. The length of the CDR3 is 14 residues. After removal of 8 bases from V and 1 base from J, the junction contained 3 bases not matched to a gene. Germline loops: CDR1 LGHDT, CDR2 YNNKEL (reference sequence).

The genes are TRBV3-1 (or the pseudogene TRBV3-2) and TRBJ1-6, with D perhaps TRBD1 (5 bases). Trimming took 0 bases from V and 8 from J, leaving 8 bases between them. CDR3 length: 14 amino acids. Per germline, CDR1 LGHDT and CDR2 YNNKEL (reference sequence). CDR3 nucleotides: TGTGCCAGCAGCCAAGAACCAGGGTATTCACCCCTCCACTTT. It encodes CASSQEPGYSPLHF.

The chain couples TRBV7-8 to TRBJ1-5; 8 bases line up with TRBD1. V was pared by 1 base and J by 4 bases, with 6 bases of the junction left unmatched. Germline V gene sequence: CDR1 SGHVS, CDR2 FQNEAQ. The CDR3 totals 16 residues. This CDR3 is CASSLDWTGFNQPQHF. The CDR3 DNA reads TGTGCCAGCAGCTTAGATTGGACAGGGTTTAATCAGCCCCAGCATTTT.

This clone is a singleton in its sample. The chain links TRBV13 to TRBJ1-4; D not certain. The CDR3 runs 15 residues. V gave up 4 bases and J gave up 4 bases, with 13 bases separating them. CDR1 and CDR2 (germline): PRHDT, FYEKMQ (reference sequence). The CDR3 DNA follows: TGTGCCAGCAGCTCTACGTGGGGTATTAATGAAAAACTGTTTTTT. It is translated as CASSSTWGINEKLFF.

This clone has a single count. The rearrangement uses TRBV5-8 and TRBJ2-7; tentative D call: TRBD2 (5 bases). From germline, CDR1 is SGHTS and CDR2 YDEGEE. V lost 1 base and J 7 bases, leaving 6 bases between the germline ends. The CDR3 sequence is 11 residues long. Written as DNA, the CDR3 is TGTGCCAGCAGCTTGCGAGGGGAGCAGTACTTC. Residues: CASSLRGEQYF.

The chain couples TRBV6-1 to TRBJ1-1; D not resolved. The germline CDR1 and CDR2 sequences are MNHNS and SASEGT. CDR3 size: 14 residues. Trimming took 0 bases from V and 0 from J, leaving 5 bases between them. CDR3 coding DNA: TGTGCCAGCAGTGAAGCTCCGATGAACACTGAAGCTTTCTTT. Amino acids: CASSEAPMNTEAFF.

This clone appeared once. This chain connects TRBV7-2 to TRBJ2-2, with D tentatively TRBD1 (6 bases). Germline CDR1 SGHTA, CDR2 FQGNSA. The CDR3 length is 16 residues. V was trimmed by 1 base and J by 6 bases, leaving 15 bases between them. In DNA, the CDR3 is TGTGCCAGCAGCTTAGTAAACAGGGTTTACGCCGGGGAGCTGTTTTTT. This codes for CASSLVNRVYAGELFF.

This chain links TRBV15 with TRBJ1-5, with a weak D call TRBD1 (5 bases). The V end lost 1 base, the J end lost 4 bases, and 14 bases lay between the germline ends. CDR3 length: 16 residues. Looked up from germline, CDR1 is LNHNV and CDR2 is YYDKDF (reference sequence). In nucleotides, the CDR3 is TGTGCCACCAGCAGAGCTGCAGGGTTCGGGAATCAGCCCCAGCATTTT. It encodes CATSRAAGFGNQPQHF. Combining the CDR3 with reference TRBV15 and TRBJ1-5 gives the whole variable domain DAMVIQNPRYQVTQFGKPVTLSCSQTLNHNVMYWYQQKSSQAPKLLFHYYDKDFNNEADTPDNFQSRRPNTSFCFLDIRSPGLGDTAMYLCATSRAAGFGNQPQHFGDGTRLSIL.

This clone was counted once. The V call is TRBV5-1, the J call TRBJ2-1, with 12 bases fitting TRBD2. In germline, CDR1 is SGHRS, CDR2 YFSETQ. This CDR3 comprises 17 residues. V shed 1 base, J shed 3 bases, and the junction held 5 bases outside the gene matches. This CDR3 reads CASSLSATSGGYNEQFF. As DNA, the CDR3 is TGCGCCAGCAGCTTGTCGGCGACTAGCGGGGGCTACAATGAGCAGTTCTTC. The full variable domain, in which reference TRBV5-1 and TRBJ2-1 provide the parts outside the CDR3, is KAGVTQTPRYLIKTRGQQVTLSCSPISGHRSVSWYQQTPGQGLQFLFEYFSETQRNKGNFPGRFSGRQFSNSRSEMNVSTLELGDSALYLCASSLSATSGGYNEQFFGPGTRLTVL.

The V gene is TRBV29-1, the J gene TRBJ2-3; D is ambiguous. V was pared by 6 bases and J by 3 bases, with 16 bases between. Germline assignment: CDR1 SQVTM and CDR2 ANQGSEA. The CDR3 is made up of 14 amino acids. CDR3 sequence (DNA): TGCAGCGTGAATGACTTTTTAGCAACAGATACGCAGTATTTT. The encoded protein is CSVNDFLATDTQYF.